The clone carrying this TCR beta chain has more than one count but fewer than ten. TCRdb keeps only in-frame clones here, not all; method: immunoSEQ multiplex PCR. The sample contains roughly 45,000 clones, under 90% of which appear only once. There are 15 residues in the CDR3. CDR1 is SGHNT, CDR2 YENEEA, per germline. Trimming took off 5 bases at V and 2 bases at J, with 15 bases between the two ends. The sample is drawn from a study of T cell changes during pregnancy in multiple sclerosis. The rearrangement links TRBV11-3 to TRBJ1-1; no reliable D call. The sequence was obtained from a female donor in good health, enrolled as a control in a pregnancy study. The sequencing used peripheral blood, collected in the second trimester of pregnancy. As DNA, the CDR3 is TGTGCCAGCAGCCTCCGGGTGGGAGGAAACACTGAAGCTTTCTTT. This gives the protein CASSLRVGGNTEAFF.